The table lists the clone carrying this T cell receptor (beta chain) with a count of one. This sample is drawn from a study of blood T cell repertoires in COVID-19. This CDR3 is built from 14 residues. Losses at the gene ends were 4 bases for V and 6 bases for J; bases not matched to a gene: 5. The germline CDR1 and CDR2 sequences are KGHSH and LQKENI. Generated by immunoSEQ multiplex PCR, the TCRdb table keeps only in-frame clones and is missing some. The sample yields tens of thousands of clones, approximately 92% seen once. Sequences were obtained from peripheral blood. This TCR derives from a man aged 50-60 years with COVID-19, enrolled during active disease. The chain links TRBV18 to TRBJ1-5, with 8 bases fitting TRBD1. The CDR3: CASSLGQGGQPQHF. In DNA form, the CDR3 reads TGTGCCAGCTCACTAGGACAGGGAGGTCAGCCCCAGCATTTT.